Here is one T cell receptor beta chain with its context. What it binds is unknown. V lost 3 bases to trimming and J lost 7 bases; unmatched junction nucleotides: 6. Germline lookup yields CDR1 SGHAT and CDR2 FQNNGV. This CDR3 spans 15 amino acids. The data are from a study of cytomegalovirus exposure and HLA in healthy donors. Findings and caveats of the study: CMV antigen specificity of a few CMV-associated chains was confirmed in vitro.

Some clones are missing from TCRdb's copy, which holds only in-frame ones; the method was immunoSEQ multiplex PCR. This sample has some 60,000 clones; approximately 93% occur once, and the top ten carry 4.4%. Sequenced material: PBMCs. The chain uses TRBV11-2 and TRBJ2-1, with TRBD2 identical over 10 bases. The TCR was taken from a man between 18 and 35 years old in good health and CMV-seropositive. For the CDR3, the DNA is TGTGCCAGCAGCTTTTCCGGGACTAGCGTAAATGAGCAGTTCTTC. Translated, it gives CASSFSGTSVNEQFF.